A single sample gave rise to the 21 T cell receptor beta chains below, sequenced in a study of cytomegalovirus exposure and HLA in healthy donors. It was with 60 Vbeta and 13 Jbeta primers that the PCR ran. The assay was immunoSEQ multiplex PCR, and TCRdb's table has in-frame clones only and misses some. The data hold about 170,000 clones, with 55% to 65% observed a single time. The sample taken for sequencing was PBMCs. The receptors stem from a man in his forties in good health and CMV-seronegative.

In this sample, this clone turned up a few times. V usage is TRBV29-1 and J usage is TRBJ2-1; 9 bases are a match to TRBD1. Germline values: CDR1 SQVTM, CDR2 ANQGSEA. V trimming: 4 bases; J trimming: 8 bases; junction bases outside the gene matches: 6. The CDR3 has 13 residues. The CDR3, as DNA: TGCAGCGTTGGGACAGGGGTGGGCGATGAGCAGTTCTTC. Its translation: CSVGTGVGDEQFF.

The CDR3 loop reads CASRGPGTDNEKLFF. In nucleotides, the CDR3 is TGTGCCAGCAGGGGGCCCGGGACAGATAATGAAAAACTGTTTTTT. This chain links TRBV28 with TRBJ1-4, with 7 nucleotides matching TRBD1. CDR3 size: 15 residues. The trim removed 6 bases at V and 4 bases at J, leaving 8 bases unmatched. Germline assignment: CDR1 MDHEN and CDR2 SYDVKM.

V and J are TRBV5-5 and TRBJ1-6; TRBD1 matches 7 bases. V trimming: 5 bases; J trimming: 10 bases; junction bases outside the gene matches: 15. CDR3 length: 16 residues. Germline V lookup: CDR1 SGHKS, CDR2 YYEKEE (reference sequence). CDR3 region: CASSLTGQASESPLHF. CDR3 DNA sequence: TGTGCCAGCAGTCTTACCGGACAGGCCTCGGAATCACCCCTCCACTTT. The variable domain in full, with the rest retrieved from reference TRBV5-5 and TRBJ1-6, is DAGVTQSPTHLIKTRGQQVTLRCSPISGHKSVSWYQQVLGQGPQFIFQYYEKEERGRGNFPDRFSARQFPNYSSELNVNALLLGDSALYLCASSLTGQASESPLHFGNGTRLTVT.

Only one count was recorded for this clone. The chain is built from TRBV18 and TRBJ2-1; 10 positions match TRBD2. The V segment lost 3 bases and the J segment 9 bases; nucleotides outside the gene matches: 5. Germline CDR1 is KGHSH and CDR2 is LQKENI. This CDR3 has 14 residues. Here the CDR3 reads CASSPLAGEAEQFF. The CDR3 bases are TGTGCCAGCTCACCCCTAGCGGGAGAGGCTGAGCAGTTCTTC.

The chain uses TRBV19 and TRBJ2-6, with TRBD1 matching 8 bases. J gave up 4 bases and V 3 bases, and 8 bases lay outside the gene matches. Germline-derived CDR1 and CDR2 are LNHDA and SQIVND (reference sequence). There are 17 residues in the CDR3. The CDR3 DNA is TGTGCCAGTAGTATCGGGCAGGGGGCCGTCGGGGCCAACGTCCTGACTTTC. It encodes CASSIGQGAVGANVLTF.

The chain links TRBV18 to TRBJ2-5; no clear D gene. V shed 6 bases and J shed 2 bases, with 7 bases lying between them. Per the germline V gene, CDR1 is KGHSH and CDR2 is LQKENI. The CDR3 consists of 12 residues. In DNA, the CDR3 is TGTGCCAGCTCCTCCCAGCAAGAGACCCAGTACTTC. Translation: CASSSQQETQYF.

In this sample, this clone turned up a few times. Other DNA sequences in the sample encode the same CDR3. The CDR3 bases are TGTGCCAGCAGCTTGCGGGGAACCCAAGAGACCCAGTACTTC. Its protein is CASSLRGTQETQYF. The V gene is TRBV5-4, the J gene TRBJ2-5; possibly TRBD2 for D (5 bases). CDR3 length equals 14 residues. Trimming stripped 1 base from V and 1 base from J, with 8 bases between. From germline, CDR1 is SGHNT and CDR2 YYREEE (reference sequence).

A few counts support this clone. The chain uses TRBV7-2 and TRBJ2-5; 7 positions match TRBD1. The CDR3 covers 12 residues. Germline V lookup: CDR1 SGHTA, CDR2 FQGNSA. J lost 6 bases, V lost 5 bases, and 3 bases had no gene match. The CDR3 DNA sequence: TGTGCCAGCAGCCGACAGGGTAAGACCCAGTACTTC. It codes for CASSRQGKTQYF.

The chain uses TRBV28 and TRBJ2-1; no clear D gene. V was cut by 7 bases and J by 6 bases, with 7 bases left in between. The CDR3 totals 11 residues. The germline CDR1 and CDR2 sequences are MDHEN and SYDVKM. The CDR3 spells CASTSGNEQFF. The CDR3 DNA reads TGTGCCAGCACGAGTGGCAATGAGCAGTTCTTC.

This clone occurred once. The chain has TRBV6-5 and TRBJ1-6, with D tentatively TRBD1 (5 bases). This CDR3 region has 13 residues. Trimming pared 2 bases from V and 10 bases from J, leaving 9 bases between. CDR1 and CDR2 (germline): MNHEY, SVGAGI. The CDR3 coding sequence is TGTGCCAGCAGTTACGGGGGGAAGTCACCCCTCCACTTT. Amino acid sequence: CASSYGGKSPLHF.

The chain recombines TRBV5-6 with TRBJ2-5, with 10 bases identical to TRBD2. The CDR3 sequence is 17 residues long. Germline loops: CDR1 SGHDT, CDR2 YYEEEE. The trim removed 3 bases at V and 1 base at J, leaving 9 bases unmatched. The CDR3 region is CASSSLGTSAGQETQYF. CDR3 nucleotide sequence: TGTGCCAGCAGCTCCCTAGGGACTAGCGCCGGCCAAGAGACCCAGTACTTC.

This chain joins TRBV28 and TRBJ1-2; D gene uncertain. Germline assignment: CDR1 MDHEN and CDR2 SYDVKM. V lost 7 bases to trimming and J lost 5 bases, with 14 bases between them. The CDR3 runs 13 residues. The CDR3 coding sequence is TGTGCCAGCATCGCCCCGGGTAGATATGGCTACACCTTC. It specifies CASIAPGRYGYTF.

This chain joins TRBV5-1 and TRBJ1-1, with 9 nucleotides matching TRBD1. This CDR3 has 14 amino acids. V lost 4 bases to trimming and J lost 7 bases; unmatched junction nucleotides: 8. CDR1 and CDR2 from the germline V gene are SGHRS and YFSETQ. Here the CDR3 DNA reads TGCGCCAGCAGCCCAACAGGGGGCACAGTTGAAGCTTTCTTT. Translation gives CASSPTGGTVEAFF.

The sample holds a few counts of this clone. Germline and junction disagree at one end, which may indicate a read error. The chain employs TRBV7-9 and TRBJ2-7; D might be TRBD1 (6 bases). The germline V gene has CDR1 SEHNR and CDR2 FQNEAQ (reference sequence). The CDR3 runs 12 residues. The CDR3 loop reads CSSSRGPYEQYF. CDR3 in DNA: TGTTCCAGCAGCAGGGGCCCCTACGAGCAGTACTTC.

The V and J genes are TRBV6-5 and TRBJ1-6; 7 bases are a match to TRBD1. This CDR3 has 16 amino acids. Germline lookup yields CDR1 MNHEY and CDR2 SVGAGI. With 0 bases clipped from V and 8 bases from J, the junction kept 7 bases outside the gene matches. In nucleotides, the CDR3 is TGTGCCAGCAGTTACTCGGGCAGGGGGGCCGATTCACCCCTCCACTTT. Encoded protein: CASSYSGRGADSPLHF.

V is TRBV23-1 and J is TRBJ2-1, with 11 bases fitting TRBD2. TRBV23-1 is an ORF for which the function is uncertain. V lost 2 bases to trimming and J lost 4 bases; unmatched junction nucleotides: 4. The CDR3 runs to 16 residues. CDR3 protein: CASSQKRLAGYNEQFF. Here the CDR3 DNA reads TGCGCCAGCAGTCAAAAGAGACTAGCGGGATACAATGAGCAGTTCTTC.

The J gene is TRBJ2-3, the V gene TRBV11-2, with D possibly TRBD1 on 6 matching bases. The V gene lost 5 bases and the J gene lost 4 bases, with 19 bases spanning the gap. Germline-derived CDR1 and CDR2 are SGHAT and FQNNGV. The CDR3 is 16 residues long. The CDR3 nucleotides are TGTGCCAGCAGCAGGGGGAAGGGGCACGGGTCAGATACGCAGTATTTT. Amino acids: CASSRGKGHGSDTQYF.

V gene TRBV30 combines with J gene TRBJ1-1; the D gene is possibly TRBD1 (5 bases). The CDR3 sequence is 13 residues long. Trimming removed 3 bases at V and 4 bases at J, with 12 bases between. Germline-derived CDR1 and CDR2 are GTSNPN and SVGIG (reference sequence). The CDR3 reads CAWRGAGVTEAFF. The CDR3 DNA sequence: TGTGCCTGGAGAGGGGCGGGGGTCACTGAAGCTTTCTTT.

This rearrangement joins TRBV7-3 to TRBJ2-1; 14 nucleotides agree with TRBD2. The CDR3 is made up of 14 amino acids. CDR1 is SGHTA, CDR2 FQGTGA, per germline. V gave up 4 bases and J gave up 8 bases; unmatched junction bases: 1. CDR3 region: CASSSGLAGDEQFF. The CDR3 DNA is TGTGCCAGCAGCTCGGGACTAGCGGGAGATGAGCAGTTCTTC.

This clone was detected only a few times. The V call is TRBV7-8, the J call TRBJ1-1; D may be TRBD1 (5 bases). This CDR3 comprises 15 residues. The germline gives CDR1 SGHVS, CDR2 FQNEAQ. V dropped 5 bases and J dropped 1 base, with 14 bases sitting between them. CDR3 sequence: CASSPNRIRNTEAFF. In DNA form, the CDR3 reads TGTGCCAGCAGCCCGAACAGGATTAGGAACACTGAAGCTTTCTTT.

This clone was detected a few times. This chain joins TRBV4-2 and TRBJ2-1; possibly TRBD2 for D (6 bases). V lost 1 base to trimming and J lost 5 bases, with 15 bases between them. This CDR3 region has 16 residues. CDR1 LGHNA and CDR2 YNFKEQ come from the germline V gene. This CDR3 reads CASSQAVGGVDNEQFF. The CDR3 DNA reads TGTGCCAGCAGCCAAGCGGTAGGAGGGGTAGACAATGAGCAGTTCTTC.